The 30 T cell receptor beta chains in this list originate from one sample, sequenced in a study of Ad26.COV2.S vaccination and SARS-CoV-2 variants. The treatment was: around 19 received Ad26.COV2.S at low or high dose, single or two shots; about 5 received placebo; per-sample allocation not given. Specimens were obtained on day 63 following the first vaccine or placebo injection. Only in-frame clones appear in the TCRdb table, and some are missing; sequencing was by immunoSEQ multiplex PCR. Of under 600,000 clones in the sample, about 89% are singletons; the top ten hold roughly 1.7%. Source: peripheral blood, taken in a trial of Ad26.COV2.S vaccine versus placebo. The source of these receptors is a person aged 18 to 59 who received the Ad26.COV2.S COVID-19 vaccine or a placebo.

The gene calls are TRBV20-1 and TRBJ2-1, with TRBD2 matching over 7 bases. There are 15 residues in the CDR3. Per the germline V gene, CDR1 is DFQATT and CDR2 is SNEGSKA (reference sequence). V gave up 3 bases and J gave up 9 bases; unmatched junction bases: 14. CDR3 nucleotides: TGCAGTGCTAGTTCTGGTGGGAGGGCCATTTTTGAGCAGTTCTTC. It is translated as CSASSGGRAIFEQFF.

As DNA, the CDR3 is TGTGCCAGCTCAACTCACAGGGGGGCCCACGAGCAGTACTTC. The encoded protein is CASSTHRGAHEQYF. V is TRBV18 and J is TRBJ2-7; 8 positions match TRBD1. Germline V gene lookup returns CDR1 KGHSH and CDR2 LQKENI. The length of the CDR3 is 14 residues. Losses at the gene ends were 5 bases for V and 5 bases for J; bases not matched to a gene: 8. Full variable domain (remainder filled in from reference TRBV18 and TRBJ2-7): NAGVMQNPRHLVRRRGQEARLRCSPMKGHSHVYWYRQLPEEGLKFMVYLQKENIIDESGMPKERFSAEFPKEGPSILRIQQVVRGDSAAYFCASSTHRGAHEQYFGPGTRLTVT.

DNA of the CDR3: TGCAGCGTTGAAAGGCAGACCCTCTATGGCTACACCTTC. Translated: CSVERQTLYGYTF. The chain couples TRBV29-1 to TRBJ1-2, with D uncertain. CDR3 length equals 13 residues. V lost 2 bases and J 4 bases, leaving 11 bases between the germline ends. Germline V CDR1 and CDR2: SQVTM, ANQGSEA. Looking up the rest from reference TRBV29-1 and TRBJ1-2 gives the full variable domain: SAVISQKPSRDICQRGTSLTIQCQVDSQVTMMFWYRQQPGQSLTLIATANQGSEATYESGFVIDKFPISRPNLTFSTLTVSNMSPEDSSIYLCSVERQTLYGYTFGSGTRLTVV.

The chain is built from TRBV6-5 and TRBJ1-4, with 7 bases lining up with TRBD1. Trimming cost V 6 bases and J 7 bases; bases outside gene matches: 8. Germline CDR1 reads MNHEY; CDR2 reads SVGAGI. CDR3 length equals 14 residues. The CDR3 is CASSLDRDVEKLFF. DNA for the CDR3: TGTGCCAGCAGCCTCGACAGGGACGTTGAAAAACTGTTTTTT.

The chain carries TRBV19 and TRBJ1-1; no reliable D call. Trimming shortened V by 3 bases and J by 2 bases, and 13 bases separated the two germline ends. Looked up from germline, CDR1 is LNHDA and CDR2 is SQIVND (reference sequence). This CDR3 comprises 15 residues. The CDR3 nucleotides are TGTGCCAGTAGTATGAGGGCAGAGGCCAACACTGAAGCTTTCTTT. Translation: CASSMRAEANTEAFF. The variable domain in full, completed from reference TRBV19 and TRBJ1-1, reads DGGITQSPKYLFRKEGQNVTLSCEQNLNHDAMYWYRQDPGQGLRLIYYSQIVNDFQKGDIAEGYSVSREKKESFPLTVTSAQKNPTAFYLCASSMRAEANTEAFFGQGTRLTVV.

The rearrangement uses TRBV18 and TRBJ2-7, with 12 bases lining up with TRBD2. In germline, CDR1 is KGHSH, CDR2 LQKENI. J gave up 5 bases and V 3 bases, and 5 bases lay outside the gene matches. The CDR3 totals 15 residues. CDR3 residues: CASSPTSGSINEQYF. The CDR3 DNA reads TGTGCCAGCTCACCGACTAGCGGGAGTATCAACGAGCAGTACTTC.

This clone appeared a single time. The chain combines TRBV3-1 (or the pseudogene TRBV3-2) with TRBJ1-2; 7 bases align to TRBD1. The ends lost 1 base at V and 4 bases at J; junction bases unmatched: 6. The CDR3 has 15 amino acids. Germline V lookup: CDR1 LGHDT, CDR2 YNNKEL (reference sequence). The CDR3 nucleotides read TGTGCCAGCAGCCAAGGCCAACAGGGGTTCTATGGCTACACCTTC. It codes for CASSQGQQGFYGYTF.

The J gene is TRBJ2-1, the V gene TRBV15; possibly TRBD1 for D (5 bases). This CDR3 is 14 amino acids long. CDR1 LNHNV and CDR2 YYDKDF come from the germline V gene (reference sequence). Trimming removed 4 bases from V and 2 bases from J, with 9 bases in between. For the CDR3, the DNA is TGTGCCACCAGCAACTTGGGGCCCTACAATGAGCAGTTCTTC. Amino acid sequence: CATSNLGPYNEQFF.

The chain couples TRBV7-3 to TRBJ1-1, with D unclear. This CDR3 comprises 11 residues. Per the germline V gene, CDR1 is SGHTA and CDR2 is FQGTGA. The V end was cut by 0 bases, the J end by 11 bases, with 7 bases between. This chain's CDR3 is CASSLTSRAFF. CDR3 nucleotide sequence: TGTGCCAGCAGCTTAACAAGTCGGGCTTTCTTT.

V gene TRBV7-2 combines with J gene TRBJ2-5, with TRBD2 matching 9 bases. With 3 bases clipped from V and 5 bases from J, the junction kept 1 base outside the gene matches. Germline V lookup: CDR1 SGHTA, CDR2 FQGNSA. The CDR3 extends over 13 amino acids. Written as DNA, the CDR3 is TGTGCCAGCAGCTTCGGACTAGCGGAGACCCAGTACTTC. Protein: CASSFGLAETQYF.

This clone was detected once. The genes are TRBV7-3 and TRBJ2-1; D uncertain. With 6 bases removed from V and 0 bases from J, the gap between germline ends came to 12 bases. Germline CDR1 SGHTA, CDR2 FQGTGA. The CDR3 spans 15 residues. The CDR3 spells CASSPRSSSYNEQFF. As DNA, the CDR3 is TGTGCCAGCAGTCCTAGGTCGAGCTCCTACAATGAGCAGTTCTTC.

V usage is TRBV5-1 and J usage is TRBJ1-4; no definite D call. Germline V lookup: CDR1 SGHRS, CDR2 YFSETQ. This CDR3 region has 14 residues. V was trimmed by 0 bases and J by 11 bases, leaving 14 bases between them. CDR3 sequence reads: CASSLAFLEEKLFF. CDR3 bases: TGCGCCAGCAGCTTGGCCTTTCTGGAGGAGAAACTGTTTTTT. The whole variable domain, filled in from reference TRBV5-1 and TRBJ1-4, reads KAGVTQTPRYLIKTRGQQVTLSCSPISGHRSVSWYQQTPGQGLQFLFEYFSETQRNKGNFPGRFSGRQFSNSRSEMNVSTLELGDSALYLCASSLAFLEEKLFFGSGTQLSVL.

This rearrangement joins TRBV30 to TRBJ2-1; perhaps TRBD2 as D (5 bases). Germline-derived CDR1 and CDR2 are GTSNPN and SVGIG (reference sequence). There are 15 residues in the CDR3. V lost 0 bases and J lost 5, with 14 bases in between. The chain's CDR3 is CAWSVRSSANNEQFF. Here the CDR3 DNA reads TGTGCCTGGAGTGTACGTAGTAGCGCAAACAATGAGCAGTTCTTC.

There are a few counts of this clone. The chain is built from TRBV5-1 and TRBJ1-4, with TRBD1 as a possible D gene (5 bases). Germline CDR1 SGHRS, CDR2 YFSETQ. This CDR3 contains 14 residues. Trimming removed 6 bases at V and 0 bases at J, with 9 bases between. The DNA for the CDR3 is TGCGCCAGCATGGGGGGTTCAACTAATGAAAAACTGTTTTTT. It translates to CASMGGSTNEKLFF.

This rearrangement joins TRBV11-3 to TRBJ2-1; D not certain. The CDR3 is 15 amino acids. Germline V gene lookup returns CDR1 SGHNT and CDR2 YENEEA. V shed 0 bases and J shed 2 bases, with 8 bases lying between them. The CDR3 region is CASSLDLGAYNEQFF. DNA for the CDR3: TGTGCCAGCAGCTTAGATTTGGGCGCCTACAATGAGCAGTTCTTC.

This clone was recorded only once. Written as DNA, the CDR3 is TGTGCCAGCAGCGGAGAAGGGACAGGGAAAACTGAAGCTTTCTTT. Translation gives CASSGEGTGKTEAFF. J is TRBJ1-1 and V is TRBV9; 9 nucleotides line up with TRBD1. V was pared by 3 bases and J by 5 bases, with 8 bases of the junction left unmatched. The germline V gene has CDR1 SGDLS and CDR2 YYNGEE. This CDR3 is built from 15 residues.

The chain is built from TRBV6-5 and TRBJ2-4; 11 nucleotides align to TRBD2. Trimming at V came to 6 bases and at J to 10 bases, leaving 2 bases not matched to a gene. CDR3 length equals 12 residues. Germline V CDR1 and CDR2: MNHEY, SVGAGI. The DNA for the CDR3 is TGTGCCAGCAGGGGGACTAGCGGTATTCAGTACTTC. Its protein is CASRGTSGIQYF.

In the case of this clone: The sample carries other DNA sequences with the same CDR3. The gene calls are TRBV18 and TRBJ1-6; D is unresolved. Between the trimmed V and J ends, which lost 3 bases and 7 bases, there was a span of 4 bases. Germline V CDR1 and CDR2: KGHSH, LQKENI. CDR3 length equals 12 residues. The DNA for the CDR3 is TGTGCCAGCTCACCGGGAAATTCACCCCTCCACTTT. Translated, it gives CASSPGNSPLHF.

The chain is built from TRBV7-8 and TRBJ2-3; 10 bases fit TRBD2. The CDR3 contains 16 residues. V lost 4 bases to trimming and J lost 5 bases; unmatched junction nucleotides: 9. Germline values: CDR1 SGHVS, CDR2 FQNEAQ. DNA of the CDR3: TGTGCCAGCAGCTCACGATTAAGGACTAGCGGAGATACGCAGTATTTT. It specifies CASSSRLRTSGDTQYF.

V usage is TRBV6-5 and J usage is TRBJ1-4, with D uncertain. From germline, CDR1 is MNHEY and CDR2 SVGAGI. V was pared by 6 bases and J by 4 bases, with 15 bases between. The CDR3 totals 15 residues. The CDR3 here is CASRNLGMINEKLFF. The DNA for the CDR3 is TGTGCCAGCAGAAACCTGGGGATGATTAATGAAAAACTGTTTTTT.

This sequence joins TRBV5-4 and TRBJ2-2, with D perhaps matching TRBD2 (7 bases). The CDR3 is 16 residues long. V lost 2 bases and J 6 bases, leaving 17 bases between the germline ends. CDR1 is SGHNT and CDR2 is YYREEE in the germline V gene (reference sequence). The DNA of the CDR3 is TGTGCCAGCAGCTTTGGGAACTGGCGGGGGCCCGGGGAGCTGTTTTTT. This translates into CASSFGNWRGPGELFF.

This clone has more than one count but fewer than ten. This chain links TRBV28 with TRBJ1-5; possible D gene TRBD1, 5 bases. The CDR3 has 15 amino acids. CDR1 and CDR2 from the germline V gene are MDHEN and SYDVKM. The ends were cut back, 9 bases at V and 7 bases at J, with 22 bases in the middle. The CDR3 DNA follows: TGTGCCAGTTCCTCTCCCGGCAGGGCGGGACAGCCCCAGCATTTT. This encodes CASSSPGRAGQPQHF.

Only one count was recorded for this clone. The rearrangement links TRBV5-1 to TRBJ2-7; D not resolved. Per the germline V gene, CDR1 is SGHRS and CDR2 is YFSETQ. CDR3 length equals 11 residues. Trimming took 2 bases from V and 4 from J, leaving 4 bases between them. This CDR3 is CASSLEYEQYF. The CDR3 DNA is TGCGCCAGCAGCTTAGAATACGAGCAGTACTTC.

The chain combines TRBV28 with TRBJ2-7, with a weak D call TRBD2 (5 bases). V was shortened by 10 bases and J by 2 bases, with 12 bases between the two germline ends. Germline V gene lookup returns CDR1 MDHEN and CDR2 SYDVKM. The CDR3 loop spans 12 amino acids. The CDR3 spells CATESGTYEQYF. The DNA of the CDR3 is TGTGCCACCGAATCCGGGACCTACGAGCAGTACTTC.

J is TRBJ1-4 and V is TRBV2, with 8 bases aligning to TRBD1. Germline V gene lookup returns CDR1 SNHLY and CDR2 FYNNEI. V gave up 8 bases and J gave up 5 bases; unmatched junction bases: 7. The CDR3 length is 14 residues. CDR3 coding DNA: TGTGCCAGCTACAAGCACAGGGGGAATGAAAAACTGTTTTTT. This sequence encodes CASYKHRGNEKLFF.

The chain couples TRBV30 to TRBJ1-1; D gene ambiguous. This CDR3 is built from 14 residues. CDR1 GTSNPN and CDR2 SVGIG come from the germline V gene (reference sequence). Between the trimmed V and J ends, which lost 2 bases and 7 bases, there was a span of 17 bases. CDR3 coding DNA: TGTGCCTGGAGTACCTGGATAGAGGATCGTGAAGCTTTCTTT. Protein: CAWSTWIEDREAFF.

The chain is built from TRBV7-9 and TRBJ1-2; 7 nucleotides align to TRBD1. The CDR3 loop spans 14 amino acids. CDR1 is SEHNR and CDR2 is FQNEAQ in the germline V gene (reference sequence). The J segment lost 3 bases and the V segment lost 1 base, leaving 2 bases of the junction unmatched. The CDR3 region has the DNA TGTGCCAGCAGCTTAGTAGGGACAGACTATGGCTACACCTTC. Translation: CASSLVGTDYGYTF.

The V call is TRBV12-3 or TRBV12-4, the J call TRBJ2-7; 7 bases are a match to TRBD1. Trimming took 8 bases from V and 3 from J; bases not matched to a gene: 7. The length of the CDR3 is 13 residues. The CDR3 loop reads CASATGLDYEQYF. The CDR3 bases are TGTGCCAGCGCGACAGGGTTGGACTACGAGCAGTACTTC.

The chain employs TRBV18 and TRBJ1-1; tentative D call: TRBD1 (5 bases). The germline V gene has CDR1 KGHSH and CDR2 LQKENI. V lost 3 bases and J lost 1, with 9 bases in between. CDR3 length: 14 amino acids. The CDR3 here is CASSPTDSNTEAFF. The CDR3 DNA follows: TGTGCCAGCTCACCGACAGACTCGAACACTGAAGCTTTCTTT.

The genes are TRBV9 and TRBJ1-4, with TRBD1 matching over 7 bases. With V trimmed by 0 bases and J by 6 bases, 2 bases remained unmatched. The CDR3 runs to 14 residues. Germline assignment: CDR1 SGDLS and CDR2 YYNGEE. The CDR3 nucleotides are TGTGCCAGCAGCGTAGGAGGGGGCGATGAAAAACTGTTTTTT. Residues: CASSVGGGDEKLFF.